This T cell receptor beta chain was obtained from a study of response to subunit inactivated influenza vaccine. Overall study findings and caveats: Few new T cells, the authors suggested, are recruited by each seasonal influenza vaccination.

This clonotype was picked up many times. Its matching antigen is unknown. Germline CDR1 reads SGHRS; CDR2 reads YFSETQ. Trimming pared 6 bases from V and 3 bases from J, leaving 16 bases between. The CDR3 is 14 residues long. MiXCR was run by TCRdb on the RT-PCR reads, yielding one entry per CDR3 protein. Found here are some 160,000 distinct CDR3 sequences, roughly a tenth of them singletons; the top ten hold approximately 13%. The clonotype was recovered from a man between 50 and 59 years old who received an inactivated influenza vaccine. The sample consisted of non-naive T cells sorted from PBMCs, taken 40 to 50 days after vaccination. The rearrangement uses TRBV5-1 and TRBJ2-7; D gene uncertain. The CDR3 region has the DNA TGCGCCAGCAAATCTGGTCCAGAGAGCTACGAGCAGTACTTC. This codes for CASKSGPESYEQYF.